A selection of T cell receptor beta chains follows, all from one sample in a study of blood T cell repertoires in COVID-19. Here immunoSEQ multiplex PCR was the method, and the copy in TCRdb shows in-frame clones only, minus some. The data show 250,000 or so clones, 86% seen once. Material for sequencing was peripheral blood. The receptors come from a man at least 80 years old with acute or convalescent COVID-19. Both conserved end residues are part of each CDR3. A D gene is named only where the DNA matches it firmly. Size is stated for part of the rows, as once, few or many counts, or as a class when the clone is expanded.

J | V | size | D | CDR3 | DNA
TRBJ2-7 | TRBV6-5 | - | - | CASSHTGDLSHEQYF | TGTGCCAGCAGTCATACAGGGGACTTATCCCACGAGCAGTACTTC
TRBJ1-3 | TRBV6-5 | once | TRBD1 | CASSFDRAYGNTIYF | TGTGCCAGCAGTTTTGACAGGGCCTATGGAAACACCATATATTTT
TRBJ2-1 | TRBV28 | - | TRBD1 | CASSLPGQGKYNEQFF | TGTGCCAGCAGTTTACCGGGACAGGGGAAGTACAATGAGCAGTTCTTC
TRBJ2-2 | TRBV3-1/TRBV3-2 | - | - | CASSQVSPRTGELFF | TGTGCCAGCAGCCAAGTGAGCCCTCGGACCGGGGAGCTGTTTTTT
TRBJ1-6 | TRBV6-1 | - | - | CASSELTGSSPLHF | TGTGCCAGCAGTGAACTAACAGGGTCCTCACCCCTCCACTTT
TRBJ2-2 | TRBV4-2 | - | - | CASSQDRAGWDTGELFF | TGTGCCAGCAGCCAAGATCGGGCGGGCTGGGACACCGGGGAGCTGTTTTTT
TRBJ2-7 | TRBV19 | - | TRBD1 | CASSMRQGQIYEQYF | TGTGCCAGTAGTATGAGACAGGGCCAGATCTACGAGCAGTACTTC
TRBJ2-7 | TRBV6-6 | - | - | CAGGGGYEQYF | TGTGCCGGAGGGGGGGGCTACGAGCAGTACTTC
TRBJ2-2 | TRBV19 | - | - | CASRLTGITGELFF | TGTGCCAGTAGATTAACAGGGATTACCGGGGAGCTGTTTTTT
TRBJ1-2 | TRBV28 | - | - | CASSPGGSGNYGYTF | TGTGCCAGCAGTCCCGGGGGGTCGGGTAACTATGGCTACACCTTC
TRBJ1-1 | TRBV5-1 | few | TRBD1 | CASSGQGVTEAFF | TGCGCCAGCAGCGGACAGGGAGTCACTGAAGCTTTCTTT
TRBJ1-5 | TRBV19 | - | - | CATSRQFGNQPQHF | TGTGCCACTTCCCGACAGTTTGGCAATCAGCCCCAGCATTTT
TRBJ1-3 | TRBV4-1 | - | - | CASSPYGNTIYF | TGCGCCAGCAGCCCGTATGGAAACACCATATATTTT
TRBJ2-1 | TRBV9 | - | - | CASSASYNEQFF | TGTGCCAGCAGCGCTAGTTACAATGAGCAGTTCTTC
TRBJ1-3 | TRBV7-2 | - | - | CASSLISGNTIYF | TGTGCCAGCAGCTTAATATCCGGAAACACCATATATTTT
TRBJ1-5 | TRBV28 | - | TRBD1 | CASSKQGASNQPQHF | TGTGCCAGCAGCAAGCAGGGGGCTAGCAATCAGCCCCAGCATTTT